This TCR beta chain was identified during a study of T cells in women clearing cervical HPV infection. Turning to this clone: With the read ending 3 residues before the CDR3 end, the germline J gene is used to fill in that end.

Germline CDR1 is SGHVS and CDR2 is FNYEAQ. This CDR3 contains 16 residues. Generated by immunoSEQ multiplex PCR, the TCRdb table keeps only in-frame clones and is missing some. Its listing shows 15,000 to 20,000 clones. Source material: blood buffy coat. The TCR sequence derives from a woman aged 18-70 years with a cervical HPV16 infection that either progressed to CIN3+ or cleared (not recorded which). The chain couples TRBV7-6 to TRBJ2-3; 8 bases map to TRBD2. The CDR3 loop reads CASSQPTSGSQETQYF. Partial CDR3 DNA: TGTGCCAGCAGCCAACCTACTAGCGGTAGTCAAGAGACG.